Shown below are 8 T cell receptor beta chains from a single sample sequenced in a study of early T cells in non-severe SARS-CoV-2 infection. MiXCR, applied by TCRdb to the 5' RACE reads, yields one record per CDR3 protein. In the table there are 80,000 or so distinct CDR3 sequences, 11% to 15% of which are singletons. The specimen sequenced was whole blood. The receptors shown here come from an adult who was a healthcare worker with PCR-confirmed SARS-CoV-2 infection or an uninfected control (not recorded which).

Ten or more counts support this clonotype. V is TRBV12-3 or TRBV12-4 and J is TRBJ2-6, with a tentative D call TRBD2 (6 bases). Trimming pared 3 bases from V and 1 base from J, leaving 7 bases between. The CDR3 is 15 residues long. The CDR3 DNA sequence: TGTGCCAGCAGTTTGGGGACTTCTGGGGCCAACGTCCTGACTTTC. Translating gives CASSLGTSGANVLTF.

This clonotype was counted at least ten times. The V call is TRBV5-1, the J call TRBJ1-5, with D uncertain. This CDR3 has 13 residues. CDR1 is SGHRS and CDR2 is YFSETQ in the germline V gene. Trimming took 4 bases from V and 4 from J, leaving 9 bases between them. CDR3 coding DNA: TGCGCCAGCAGCCCGGACGGGAATCAGCCCCAGCATTTT. This gives the protein CASSPDGNQPQHF.

This clonotype was seen more than once but under ten times. J is TRBJ2-1 and V is TRBV11-1, with D hard to call. This CDR3 comprises 14 residues. Germline CDR1 SGHAT, CDR2 FQDESV (reference sequence). The V end was cut by 5 bases, the J end by 3 bases, with 11 bases between. CDR3 sequence: CASSPREVYNEQFF. Here the CDR3 DNA reads TGTGCCAGCAGCCCTAGAGAGGTCTACAATGAGCAGTTCTTC.

The chain links TRBV7-8 to TRBJ2-5, with 9 bases aligning to TRBD2. Per the germline V gene, CDR1 is SGHVS and CDR2 is FQNEAQ. V gave up 3 bases and J gave up 3 bases; unmatched junction bases: 5. This CDR3 is 15 amino acids long. The CDR3 bases are TGTGCCAGCAGCTTGGGGGGACTAGCCGAAGAGACCCAGTACTTC. Translated, it gives CASSLGGLAEETQYF.

This clonotype was counted only a few times. The V call is TRBV2, the J call TRBJ1-6; D is perhaps TRBD1 (5 bases). The V end was cut by 7 bases, the J end by 5 bases, with 15 bases between. The germline CDR1 and CDR2 sequences are SNHLY and FYNNEI. CDR3 length: 15 amino acids. The DNA for the CDR3 is TGTGCCAGCAACGGACAAAACTTGAATAATTCACCCCTCCACTTT. It encodes CASNGQNLNNSPLHF.

The CDR3 DNA reads TGTGCCAGCAGCCGCGTCGACCGCTGGGGGCTCTCTGGGGCCAACGTCCTGACTTTC. It yields the protein CASSRVDRWGLSGANVLTF. The rearrangement joins TRBV16 to TRBJ2-6; D is perhaps TRBD1 (6 bases). This CDR3 contains 19 residues. The V gene's germline CDR1 is KGHSY and CDR2 FQNENV. Trimming left V 4 bases short and J 0 bases short, with 19 bases between.

Ten or more counts support this clonotype. This chain joins TRBV12-5 and TRBJ2-7; 8 bases are a match to TRBD1. CDR1 is LGHNT, CDR2 FRNRAP, per germline. V lost 4 bases and J lost 5; bases outside the gene matches: 13. CDR3 size: 16 residues. The DNA of the CDR3 is TGTGCTAGTGGTTACAATCTTGGACAGGGCGTACACGAGCAGTACTTC. Its translation: CASGYNLGQGVHEQYF.

On this clonotype itself: A much larger clone lies a single base off, so this may be a read error. This rearrangement joins TRBV7-2 to TRBJ1-4; D not certain. Germline CDR1 and CDR2: SGHTA and FQGNSA. This CDR3 spans 12 amino acids. CDR3 nucleotide sequence: TGTGTCAGCAGCTTTTGGACCGAAAAACTGTTTTTT. This translates into CVSSFWTEKLFF. Full variable domain (rest looked up from reference TRBV7-2 and TRBJ1-4): GAGVSQSPSNKVTEKGKDVELRCDPISGHTALYWYRQSLGQGLEFLIYFQGNSAPDKSGLPSDRFSAERTGGSVSTLTIQRTQQEDSAVYLCVSSFWTEKLFFGSGTQLSVL.